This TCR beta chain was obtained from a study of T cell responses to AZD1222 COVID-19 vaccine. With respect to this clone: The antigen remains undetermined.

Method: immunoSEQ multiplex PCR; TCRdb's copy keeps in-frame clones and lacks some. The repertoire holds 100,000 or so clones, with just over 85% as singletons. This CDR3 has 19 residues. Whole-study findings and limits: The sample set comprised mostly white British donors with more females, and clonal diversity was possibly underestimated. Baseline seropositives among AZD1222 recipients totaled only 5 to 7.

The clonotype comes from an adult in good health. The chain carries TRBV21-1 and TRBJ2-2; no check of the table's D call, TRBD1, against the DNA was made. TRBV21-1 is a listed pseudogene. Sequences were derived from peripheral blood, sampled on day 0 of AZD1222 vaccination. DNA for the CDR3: TGTGCCAGCAGCAAAGCGCTCGGACAGGGGTTAGTTCGGACCGGGGAGCTGTTTTTT. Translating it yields CASSKALGQGLVRTGELFF.